Each of the 9 T cell receptor beta chains below was sequenced from the same sample in a study of human T cells and chemical hapten exposure. Time point indicated: patch test 1, 2 weeks after DPC sensitization. As to treatment: therapeutic diphenylcyclopropenone sensitization with weekly scalp DPC. MiXCR, run by TCRdb on the RACE reads, gives a single entry per CDR3 protein. The data contain 180,000 or so distinct CDR3 sequences, roughly 15% of them singletons. Sample: whole blood, taken in connection with sensitization to the hapten diphenylcyclopropenone (DPC). These TCRs come from a woman under 40 with alopecia areata. Some clones in this sample may be carry-over from other donors' samples.

The chain has TRBV2 and TRBJ1-1, with TRBD1 matching 8 bases. From germline, CDR1 is SNHLY and CDR2 FYNNEI. Trimming took 5 bases from V and 4 from J; bases not matched to a gene: 3. This CDR3 is 13 amino acids long. CDR3 coding DNA: TGTGCCAGCAGTTTTCAGGGGGCCACTGAAGCTTTCTTT. Protein sequence: CASSFQGATEAFF.

The chain couples TRBV7-7 to TRBJ2-1, with D maybe TRBD2 (6 bases). CDR3 length: 13 amino acids. Germline V lookup: CDR1 SSHAT, CDR2 FNYEAQ (reference sequence). V was clipped by 1 base and J by 9 bases, with 10 bases between them. The DNA for the CDR3 is TGTGCCAGCAGCTTAGGCGGGGCAACTGAGCAGTTCTTC. This encodes CASSLGGATEQFF.

V and J are TRBV7-9 and TRBJ2-6; D remains ambiguous. Germline V gives CDR1 SEHNR, CDR2 FQNEAQ (reference sequence). V was shortened by 11 bases and J by 0 bases, with 2 bases between the two germline ends. This CDR3 is built from 11 residues. The CDR3 loop reads CAASGANVLTF. CDR3 nucleotides: TGTGCCGCCTCTGGGGCCAACGTCCTGACTTTC.

The chain links TRBV6-2 or TRBV6-3 to TRBJ1-1; D is uncertain. The CDR3 has 14 residues. Germline V CDR1 and CDR2: MNHEY, SVGEGT. Trimming took 6 bases from V and 2 from J, leaving 13 bases between them. The CDR3 bases are TGTGCCAGCAGCCCCCGACACCTCAACACTGAAGCTTTCTTT. Protein product: CASSPRHLNTEAFF.

This clonotype has just a few counts. This rearrangement joins TRBV20-1 to TRBJ2-1; D gene ambiguous. The CDR3 has 16 amino acids. Deletions cut 1 base from V and 0 bases from J, with 13 bases between. Germline lookup yields CDR1 DFQATT and CDR2 SNEGSKA (reference sequence). Here the CDR3 DNA reads TGCAGTGCTAGAGGGGGAATAGTGGGCTCCTACAATGAGCAGTTCTTC. Amino acids: CSARGGIVGSYNEQFF.

The rearrangement joins TRBV7-6 to TRBJ2-1; 9 nucleotides agree with TRBD2. V shed 6 bases, J shed 6 bases, and the junction held 9 bases outside the gene matches. Germline CDR1 and CDR2: SGHVS and FNYEAQ. This CDR3 comprises 15 residues. The DNA for the CDR3 is TGTGCCAGCAGTGCCGGGACTAGCCACGTCAATGAGCAGTTCTTC. Translated: CASSAGTSHVNEQFF. The full variable domain, in which reference TRBV7-6 and TRBJ2-1 provide the parts outside the CDR3, is GAGVSQSPRYKVTKRGQDVALRCDPISGHVSLYWYRQALGQGPEFLTYFNYEAQQDKSGLPNDRFSAERPEGSISTLTIQRTEQRDSAMYRCASSAGTSHVNEQFFGPGTRLTVL.

In this sample, this clonotype turned up a few times. The rearrangement links TRBV4-3 to TRBJ1-6; possible D gene TRBD1, 6 bases. From germline, CDR1 is LGHNA and CDR2 YSLEER. The germline V and J ends were trimmed by 1 base and 9 bases, with 13 bases remaining between them. The CDR3 consists of 15 residues. The CDR3, as DNA: TGCGCCAGCAGCCAAGCTCCCAGGGGTGGTTCACCCCTCCACTTT. Its protein product is CASSQAPRGGSPLHF.

The rearrangement uses TRBV6-6 and TRBJ1-1; D may be TRBD1 (6 bases). V lost 8 bases to trimming and J lost 1 base, with 8 bases between them. CDR3 size: 12 residues. Germline V lookup: CDR1 MNHNY, CDR2 SVGAGI (reference sequence). The CDR3 DNA sequence: TGTGCCAGCCGCAGGGGGAACACTGAAGCTTTCTTT. Translation gives CASRRGNTEAFF.

The chain joins TRBV7-3 to TRBJ2-3, with 12 bases identical to TRBD2. V trimming: 4 bases; J trimming: 5 bases; junction bases outside the gene matches: 1. Germline values: CDR1 SGHTA, CDR2 FQGTGA. CDR3 size: 14 residues. CDR3 nucleotides: TGTGCCAGCAGCTCGGGACTAGCGGGAGATACGCAGTATTTT. Translating it yields CASSSGLAGDTQYF.